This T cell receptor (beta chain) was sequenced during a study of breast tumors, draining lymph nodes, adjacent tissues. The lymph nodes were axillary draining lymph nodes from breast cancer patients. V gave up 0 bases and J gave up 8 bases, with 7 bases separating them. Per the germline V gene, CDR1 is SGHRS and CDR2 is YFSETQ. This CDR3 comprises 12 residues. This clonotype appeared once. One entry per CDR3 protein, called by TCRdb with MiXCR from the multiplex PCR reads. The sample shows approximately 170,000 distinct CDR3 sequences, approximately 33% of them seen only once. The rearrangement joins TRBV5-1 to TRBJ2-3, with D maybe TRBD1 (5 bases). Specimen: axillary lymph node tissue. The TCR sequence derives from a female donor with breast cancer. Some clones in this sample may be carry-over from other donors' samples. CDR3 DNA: TGCGCCAGCAGCTTGGGGGGCGGTACGCAGTATTTT. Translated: CASSLGGGTQYF.